The 21 T cell receptor beta chains in this list originate from one sample, sequenced in a study of blood T cell repertoires in COVID-19. The repertoire was sequenced with immunoSEQ multiplex PCR; TCRdb's copy has only in-frame clones and lacks some. The top ten clones hold around 0.55% of a sample with 30,000 or so clones, about 89% of them seen once. The sample comprised peripheral blood. The receptors were gathered from a middle-aged woman with active or convalescent COVID-19.

The chain joins TRBV15 to TRBJ2-1, with 12 bases aligning to TRBD2. The CDR3 is made up of 14 amino acids. The V segment lost 8 bases and the J segment 8 bases; nucleotides outside the gene matches: 7. CDR1 is LNHNV and CDR2 is YYDKDF in the germline V gene (reference sequence). CDR3 sequence: CATVRTSGTDEQFF. DNA for the CDR3: TGTGCCACCGTGAGGACTAGCGGGACCGATGAGCAGTTCTTC. Looking up the rest from reference TRBV15 and TRBJ2-1 gives the full variable domain: DAMVIQNPRYQVTQFGKPVTLSCSQTLNHNVMYWYQQKSSQAPKLLFHYYDKDFNNEADTPDNFQSRRPNTSFCFLDIRSPGLGDTAMYLCATVRTSGTDEQFFGPGTRLTVL.

The V gene is TRBV7-2, the J gene TRBJ1-1; maybe TRBD1 (5 bases). Per the germline V gene, CDR1 is SGHTA and CDR2 is FQGNSA. The germline V and J ends were trimmed by 3 bases and 9 bases, with 14 bases remaining between them. The CDR3 runs to 13 residues. The CDR3 bases are TGTGCCAGCAGCTTGGCAACTTCAGGGCAAGCTTTCTTT. It codes for CASSLATSGQAFF. Supplemented by reference TRBV7-2 and TRBJ1-1, the full variable domain reads GAGVSQSPSNKVTEKGKDVELRCDPISGHTALYWYRQSLGQGLEFLIYFQGNSAPDKSGLPSDRFSAERTGGSVSTLTIQRTQQEDSAVYLCASSLATSGQAFFGQGTRLTVV.

The chain links TRBV11-2 to TRBJ1-2, with a tentative D call TRBD1 (5 bases). CDR1 and CDR2 from the germline V gene are SGHAT and FQNNGV. The CDR3 spans 13 residues. V shed 7 bases and J shed 4 bases, with 13 bases lying between them. This CDR3 is CASKEGQGYGYTF. CDR3 in DNA: TGTGCCAGCAAAGAAGGGCAGGGCTATGGCTACACCTTC. Drawing the rest from reference TRBV11-2 and TRBJ1-2, the complete variable domain is EAGVAQSPRYKIIEKRQSVAFWCNPISGHATLYWYQQILGQGPKLLIQFQNNGVVDDSQLPKDRFSAERLKGVDSTLKIQPAKLEDSAVYLCASKEGQGYGYTFGSGTRLTVV.

V is TRBV27 and J is TRBJ2-5, with TRBD2 matching over 7 bases. V was clipped by 2 bases and J by 3 bases; unmatched bases: 3. CDR1 is MNHEY and CDR2 is SMNVEV in the germline V gene (reference sequence). This CDR3 comprises 14 residues. CDR3 protein: CASSLAGAEETQYF. The CDR3, as DNA: TGTGCCAGCAGTTTAGCGGGAGCCGAAGAGACCCAGTACTTC.

The rearrangement uses TRBV10-3 and TRBJ1-5, with TRBD1 identical over 8 bases. After removal of 0 bases from V and 6 bases from J, the junction contained 4 bases not matched to a gene. Germline CDR1 ENHRY, CDR2 SYGVKD. The CDR3 sequence is 15 residues long. The DNA for the CDR3 is TGTGCCATCAGTGAGTCCCAGGGGGCGGGTCAGCCCCAGCATTTT. It yields the protein CAISESQGAGQPQHF.

In this sample, this clone turned up once. V is TRBV28 and J is TRBJ2-1, with TRBD1 matching over 8 bases. Trimming removed 5 bases from V and 2 bases from J; junction bases left unmatched: 5. The CDR3 loop spans 15 amino acids. Germline CDR1 reads MDHEN; CDR2 reads SYDVKM. CDR3 coding DNA: TGTGCCAGCAGTCCCCCAGGGGGCGCCTACAATGAGCAGTTCTTC. It codes for CASSPPGGAYNEQFF.

The V call is TRBV4-3, the J call TRBJ1-2, with TRBD1 matching over 7 bases. Germline loops: CDR1 LGHNA, CDR2 YSLEER. V shed 0 bases and J 5 bases; nucleotides not matched to a gene: 6. CDR3 length equals 15 residues. In DNA form, the CDR3 reads TGCGCCAGCAGCCAAGATCCAGGGACAGCTTATGGCTACACCTTC. Translation: CASSQDPGTAYGYTF.

This clone was seen only once. The V and J genes are TRBV4-3 and TRBJ2-2; 8 positions agree with TRBD1. Germline V gene data show CDR1 as LGHNA and CDR2 as YSLEER. The CDR3 runs 16 residues. The V and J ends lost 0 bases and 0 bases, in that order; junction bases with no gene match: 0. This chain's CDR3 is CASSQDRGPNTGELFF. DNA of the CDR3: TGCGCCAGCAGCCAAGACAGGGGGCCGAACACCGGGGAGCTGTTTTTT.

The chain joins TRBV7-9 to TRBJ1-1; D gene unclear. CDR1 is SEHNR and CDR2 is FQNEAQ in the germline V gene (reference sequence). The CDR3 extends over 15 amino acids. Trimming left V 3 bases short and J 0 bases short, with 11 bases between. Here the CDR3 reads CASSLGGRMNTEAFF. DNA for the CDR3: TGTGCCAGCAGCTTGGGAGGGAGAATGAACACTGAAGCTTTCTTT.

This clone was detected a few times. The rearrangement links TRBV6-5 to TRBJ1-1; D may be TRBD1 (6 bases). Germline assignment: CDR1 MNHEY and CDR2 SVGAGI. This CDR3 spans 13 amino acids. Trimming stripped 9 bases from V and 10 bases from J, with 21 bases between. CDR3 DNA: TGTGCCAGTCACCGGGACACCACCGGAGGAGCTTTCTTT. Amino acid sequence: CASHRDTTGGAFF.

The chain employs TRBV28 and TRBJ1-1; D uncertain. The germline V gene has CDR1 MDHEN and CDR2 SYDVKM. This CDR3 has 13 residues. Between the trimmed V and J ends, which lost 2 bases and 2 bases, there was a span of 6 bases. The CDR3 loop is CASSLVHNTEAFF. The CDR3 bases are TGTGCCAGCAGTTTAGTTCATAACACTGAAGCTTTCTTT.

The V call is TRBV5-1, the J call TRBJ2-1, with D tentatively TRBD1 (5 bases). The CDR3 is 15 residues long. V was shortened by 0 bases and J by 8 bases, with 15 bases between the two germline ends. Germline values: CDR1 SGHRS, CDR2 YFSETQ. For the CDR3, the DNA is TGCGCCAGCAGCTTGGGACAGATTAAGGTTGATGAGCAGTTCTTC. It encodes CASSLGQIKVDEQFF.

The rearrangement joins TRBV19 to TRBJ1-5; no definite D call. Trimming took 5 bases from V and 9 from J, leaving 26 bases between them. The V gene's germline CDR1 is LNHDA and CDR2 SQIVND (reference sequence). The CDR3 sequence is 17 residues long. The DNA for the CDR3 is TGTGCCAGTAGTGTGCTCCCTCAGGCAACAGCATCCCGGCCCCAGCATTTT. Amino acids: CASSVLPQATASRPQHF.

This clone was found a few times. The chain links TRBV19 to TRBJ1-5; TRBD1 might be the D (5 bases). This CDR3 is 14 amino acids long. CDR1 LNHDA and CDR2 SQIVND come from the germline V gene (reference sequence). V lost 6 bases and J lost 3, with 12 bases in between. This chain's CDR3 is CASSQQVHNQPQHF. CDR3 nucleotide sequence: TGTGCCAGTAGCCAACAGGTCCACAATCAGCCCCAGCATTTT. The full variable domain, rest sourced from reference TRBV19 and TRBJ1-5, is DGGITQSPKYLFRKEGQNVTLSCEQNLNHDAMYWYRQDPGQGLRLIYYSQIVNDFQKGDIAEGYSVSREKKESFPLTVTSAQKNPTAFYLCASSQQVHNQPQHFGDGTRLSIL.

J is TRBJ1-3 and V is TRBV20-1; D gene uncertain. Per germline, CDR1 DFQATT and CDR2 SNEGSKA (reference sequence). V was trimmed by 3 bases and J by 0 bases, leaving 9 bases between them. This CDR3 has 14 residues. The CDR3 DNA follows: TGCAGTGCTAGTGCTCGTTTCTCTGGAAACACCATATATTTT. As protein: CSASARFSGNTIYF.

The CDR3 nucleotides are TGTGCCAGCAGCCTATTAGGTCGGCGGCTCAACACCGGGGAGCTGTTTTTT. This translates into CASSLLGRRLNTGELFF. The chain combines TRBV9 with TRBJ2-2; D remains unclear. CDR1 is SGDLS, CDR2 YYNGEE, per germline. The CDR3 has 17 amino acids. Trimming stripped 4 bases from V and 2 bases from J, with 18 bases between.

CDR3 nucleotides: TGTGCCAGCAGGCGAACCGCCGGGACTAGCGGGGGGCATGAGCAGTTCTTC. It encodes CASRRTAGTSGGHEQFF. The chain has TRBV2 and TRBJ2-1; 15 nucleotides match TRBD2. After removal of 6 bases from V and 8 bases from J, the junction contained 11 bases not matched to a gene. The CDR3 extends over 17 amino acids. Looked up from germline, CDR1 is SNHLY and CDR2 is FYNNEI.

The V and J genes are TRBV30 and TRBJ1-5, with 7 nucleotides matching TRBD1. Germline assignment: CDR1 GTSNPN and CDR2 SVGIG (reference sequence). J gave up 5 bases and V 1 base, and 17 bases lay outside the gene matches. The CDR3 totals 18 residues. The CDR3 region is CAWSGGTDGDPRDQPQHF. CDR3 bases: TGTGCCTGGAGTGGCGGGACAGACGGAGATCCCCGCGATCAGCCCCAGCATTTT.

The V gene is TRBV2, the J gene TRBJ1-1, with D possibly matching TRBD1 (6 bases). Trimming took off 7 bases at V and 4 bases at J, with 16 bases between the two ends. CDR1 is SNHLY and CDR2 is FYNNEI in the germline V gene. The CDR3 is made up of 14 amino acids. DNA of the CDR3: TGTGCCAGCATTGGGGGGGCTCGAGGCACTGAAGCTTTCTTT. It codes for CASIGGARGTEAFF. The variable domain in full, with the rest retrieved from reference TRBV2 and TRBJ1-1, is EPEVTQTPSHQVTQMGQEVILRCVPISNHLYFYWYRQILGQKVEFLVSFYNNEISEKSEIFDDQFSVERPDGSNFTLKIRSTKLEDSAMYFCASIGGARGTEAFFGQGTRLTVV.

The chain joins TRBV7-9 to TRBJ2-7; the D gene is possibly TRBD2 (6 bases). The germline CDR1 and CDR2 sequences are SEHNR and FQNEAQ (reference sequence). V was pared by 3 bases and J by 3 bases, with 18 bases between. CDR3 length equals 16 residues. CDR3 protein: CASSFPPRREVYEQYF. CDR3 DNA: TGTGCCAGCAGCTTCCCACCTAGGAGGGAGGTCTACGAGCAGTACTTC.

V usage is TRBV28 and J usage is TRBJ1-4; 7 bases match TRBD1. Germline loops: CDR1 MDHEN, CDR2 SYDVKM. There are 13 residues in the CDR3. After removal of 5 bases from V and 8 bases from J, the junction contained 5 bases not matched to a gene. The CDR3 nucleotides are TGTGCCAGCAGTACAGGGGCTGGGGAAAAACTGTTTTTT. Translated: CASSTGAGEKLFF.